This record looks at one TCR beta chain sequence and its context. The clone's antigen remains unknown. No base-level quality is on record; no much larger clone is a single base apart. This sample is part of a study of T cell changes during pregnancy in multiple sclerosis (dated by TCRdb to the late 2010s). Regarding the complete study: Changes in the T cell repertoire over the course of pregnancy were examined in this study in women with multiple sclerosis.

Trimming removed 2 bases from V and 6 bases from J; the gene matches leave 4 bases unexplained. From its cysteine to its phenylalanine, the CDR3 spans 15 amino acids. Solely the CDR3 DNA is kept, with 45 bases framed from the first base. The germline V gene (reference sequence) supplies CDR1 MNHEY and CDR2 SMNVEV. Library prep was done by the immunoSEQ multiplex PCR assay. TCRdb obtained this table from immuneACCESS and retained in-frame rearrangements with V and J assigned. These tables miss some clones; where compared with another copy, unresolved V genes account for less than half of the shortfall, and the remainder is unexplained. Within this sample are over 65,000 clones, with approximately 90% of them counted one time only. Roughly 1.9% of the sample rests with the top ten.

This TCR was recovered from a female donor in good health, enrolled as a control in a pregnancy study. The source was peripheral blood, collected in the first trimester of pregnancy. This chain is built from TRBV27 and TRBJ2-3; 11 bases in between match TRBD2. The CDR3 sequence is CASSLTSGGRDTQYF. The nucleotide sequence is given as TGTGCCAGCAGTTTAACTAGCGGGGGCCGGGATACGCAGTATTTT.